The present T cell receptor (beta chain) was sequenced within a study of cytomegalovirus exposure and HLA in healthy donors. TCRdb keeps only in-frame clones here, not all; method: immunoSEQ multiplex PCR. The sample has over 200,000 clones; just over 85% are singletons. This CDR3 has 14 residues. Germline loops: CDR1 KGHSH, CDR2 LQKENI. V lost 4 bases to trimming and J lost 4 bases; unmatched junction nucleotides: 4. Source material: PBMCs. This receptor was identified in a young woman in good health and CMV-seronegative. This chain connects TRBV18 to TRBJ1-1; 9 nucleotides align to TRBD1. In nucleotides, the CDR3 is TGTGCCAGCTCACAGGGACAGGGCGGCACTGAAGCTTTCTTT. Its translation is CASSQGQGGTEAFF. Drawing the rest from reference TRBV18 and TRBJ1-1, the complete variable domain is NAGVMQNPRHLVRRRGQEARLRCSPMKGHSHVYWYRQLPEEGLKFMVYLQKENIIDESGMPKERFSAEFPKEGPSILRIQQVVRGDSAAYFCASSQGQGGTEAFFGQGTRLTVV.